This T cell receptor (beta chain) appears in the sequencing data of a study of cytomegalovirus exposure and HLA in healthy donors. The PCR was carried out with 60 Vbeta primers and 13 Jbeta primers. TCRdb's copy holds only in-frame clones and misses some; the assay was immunoSEQ multiplex PCR. Of approximately 250,000 clones detected, around 84% appear once; the ten largest clones hold about 0.22%. Broader study findings: An observed cluster of highly shared sequence variants was recorded as a likely sequencing artifact. Reportedly, cytomegalovirus status was diagnosed with high sensitivity and specificity.

Trimming removed 3 bases from V and 4 bases from J; junction bases left unmatched: 18. The CDR3 is made up of 19 amino acids. The germline CDR1 and CDR2 sequences are SGHNT and YYREEE (reference sequence). Only one count was recorded for this clone. Its antigen is as yet unknown. The gene calls are TRBV5-4 and TRBJ2-5, with 10 bases lining up with TRBD2. Sequenced material: PBMCs. This receptor was identified in a girl aged 2 to 10 in good health and CMV-seronegative. Here the CDR3 reads CASSSSAGGRRLAGETQYF. CDR3 nucleotides: TGTGCCAGCAGCTCCAGCGCCGGGGGGAGAAGACTAGCGGGAGAGACCCAGTACTTC.